Each of the 29 T cell receptor beta chains below was sequenced from the same sample in a study of cytomegalovirus exposure and HLA in healthy donors. Use of 60 Vbeta and 13 Jbeta primers characterized the PCR. The table came from immunoSEQ multiplex PCR; TCRdb's copy has only in-frame clones and leaves some out. The sample yields roughly 120,000 clones, 75% to 85% seen once. Sequenced sample: PBMCs. The source is a man aged 25-45 years in good health and CMV-seronegative.

The chain uses TRBV9 and TRBJ1-2; D is unclear. This CDR3 comprises 13 residues. The V end was cut by 3 bases, the J end by 3 bases, with 9 bases between. Germline lookup yields CDR1 SGDLS and CDR2 YYNGEE. CDR3 DNA sequence: TGTGCCAGCAGCGAGAGGAATCACTATGGCTACACCTTC. Its protein product is CASSERNHYGYTF.

This clone was counted only a few times. The chain uses TRBV5-6 and TRBJ2-7, with TRBD2 matching over 10 bases. CDR3 length: 17 residues. Per the germline V gene, CDR1 is SGHDT and CDR2 is YYEEEE. V lost 4 bases and J lost 2; bases outside the gene matches: 12. CDR3 sequence reads: CASSGTISSGRTYEQYF. DNA for the CDR3: TGTGCCAGCAGCGGGACGATATCTAGCGGGAGAACCTACGAGCAGTACTTC.

A note on this clone: The junction and the germline gene differ at one end; a read error may be behind it. The DNA of the CDR3 is TGTGCCAGCAGCAACAGGAATCAGCCCCAGAATTTT. It specifies CASSNRNQPQNF. The chain joins TRBV27 to TRBJ1-5, with D maybe TRBD1 (5 bases). Per the germline V gene, CDR1 is MNHEY and CDR2 is SMNVEV (reference sequence). There are 12 residues in the CDR3.

The chain recombines TRBV19 with TRBJ2-7, with 7 bases identical to TRBD1. The V gene end was trimmed by 3 bases and the J gene end by 3 bases; junction bases not matched to a gene: 5. The CDR3 is 14 amino acids. CDR1 is LNHDA, CDR2 SQIVND, per germline (reference sequence). The CDR3 loop is CASSIRTGSYEQYF. CDR3 nucleotide sequence: TGTGCCAGTAGTATTCGGACAGGAAGCTACGAGCAGTACTTC. The entire variable domain, with the rest obtained from reference TRBV19 and TRBJ2-7, is as follows: DGGITQSPKYLFRKEGQNVTLSCEQNLNHDAMYWYRQDPGQGLRLIYYSQIVNDFQKGDIAEGYSVSREKKESFPLTVTSAQKNPTAFYLCASSIRTGSYEQYFGPGTRLTVT.

The V call is TRBV27, the J call TRBJ2-5, with no clear D. The germline CDR1 and CDR2 sequences are MNHEY and SMNVEV (reference sequence). The CDR3 runs to 13 residues. With 4 bases removed from V and 5 bases from J, the gap between germline ends came to 11 bases. The CDR3 region has the DNA TGTGCCAGCAGTTCATTCGGGTTGGAGACCCAGTACTTC. Protein sequence: CASSSFGLETQYF.

The chain links TRBV27 to TRBJ2-3, with TRBD1 matching 12 bases. After removal of 5 bases from V and 0 bases from J, the junction contained 21 bases not matched to a gene. Looked up from germline, CDR1 is MNHEY and CDR2 is SMNVEV (reference sequence). CDR3 size: 22 residues. The CDR3 reads CASSLPFRAGTGGGTSTDTQYF. DNA of the CDR3: TGTGCCAGCAGTCTCCCCTTCCGCGCGGGGACAGGGGGCGGAACTAGCACAGATACGCAGTATTTT.

This clone occurred a few times. The gene calls are TRBV7-7 and TRBJ1-4, with D possibly TRBD1 on 5 matching bases. V was pared by 4 bases and J by 8 bases, with 11 bases between. The CDR3 covers 13 residues. The germline V gene encodes CDR1 SSHAT and CDR2 FNYEAQ (reference sequence). CDR3 DNA sequence: TGTGCCAGCAGCTCCGGGGGAGGCGAAAAACTGTTTTTT. Encoded protein: CASSSGGGEKLFF.

This clone was seen only once. This chain uses TRBV9 with TRBJ2-1, with D perhaps TRBD1 (5 bases). Trimming took off 5 bases at V and 4 bases at J, with 13 bases between the two ends. Germline assignment: CDR1 SGDLS and CDR2 YYNGEE. The CDR3 runs 14 residues. The DNA of the CDR3 is TGTGCCAGCAGTGGCCGAAAGGGGTACAATGAGCAGTTCTTC. Its translation: CASSGRKGYNEQFF. The variable domain in full, completed from reference TRBV9 and TRBJ2-1, reads DSGVTQTPKHLITATGQRVTLRCSPRSGDLSVYWYQQSLDQGLQFLIQYYNGEERAKGNILERFSAQQFPDLHSELNLSSLELGDSALYFCASSGRKGYNEQFFGPGTRLTVL.

The rearrangement links TRBV7-2 to TRBJ2-2; weak D call: TRBD2 (5 bases). Per the germline V gene, CDR1 is SGHTA and CDR2 is FQGNSA. The CDR3 consists of 16 residues. Trimming removed 8 bases from V and 2 bases from J, with 18 bases in between. The CDR3 spells CASPGLTGSNTGELFF. Written as DNA, the CDR3 is TGTGCCAGCCCTGGACTCACGGGCAGTAACACCGGGGAGCTGTTTTTT.

This rearrangement joins TRBV19 to TRBJ2-1, with 11 positions matching TRBD2. CDR3 size: 15 residues. With 1 base clipped from V and 7 bases from J, the junction kept 3 bases outside the gene matches. CDR1 and CDR2 from the germline V gene are LNHDA and SQIVND (reference sequence). CDR3 nucleotide sequence: TGTGCCAGTAGTATAGTAGCGGGAGGGCCTAATGAGCAGTTCTTC. This encodes CASSIVAGGPNEQFF.

The chain joins TRBV14 to TRBJ1-1, with D possibly being TRBD1 (5 bases). Per germline, CDR1 SGHDN and CDR2 FVKESK. CDR3 length: 17 residues. Trimming removed 4 bases at V and 0 bases at J, with 18 bases between. The CDR3 bases are TGTGCCAGCAGCCGATCTGGGGGGAGTCACATGAACACTGAAGCTTTCTTT. Protein product: CASSRSGGSHMNTEAFF.

The chain is built from TRBV4-1 and TRBJ2-7, with D hard to call. The germline V gene encodes CDR1 MGHRA and CDR2 YSYEKL. V shed 1 base and J shed 4 bases, with 11 bases lying between them. The CDR3 is 14 amino acids. The CDR3 bases are TGCGCCAGCAGCCAAGGTGTAGAGGAGTACGAGCAGTACTTC. This encodes CASSQGVEEYEQYF.

This clone was seen a single time. The V call is TRBV4-1, the J call TRBJ1-2; 7 positions match TRBD1. Germline loops: CDR1 MGHRA, CDR2 YSYEKL. The CDR3 runs 13 residues. The ends lost 1 base at V and 8 bases at J; junction bases unmatched: 4. The CDR3 DNA is TGCGCCAGCAGCCAAGGGACAGGACCCGGCTACACCTTC. It encodes CASSQGTGPGYTF.

This clone has only a few counts. V usage is TRBV5-6 and J usage is TRBJ2-1; D is perhaps TRBD1 (6 bases). The CDR3 runs to 15 residues. V was cut by 5 bases and J by 1 base, with 13 bases left in between. The germline gives CDR1 SGHDT, CDR2 YYEEEE. In DNA, the CDR3 is TGTGCCAGCAGTCCCGGGACAATGTCCTACAATGAGCAGTTCTTC. Translation gives CASSPGTMSYNEQFF.

This clone has only one observation. The V call is TRBV6-1, the J call TRBJ2-1, with a possible D match to TRBD1 (5 bases). V lost 2 bases and J 3 bases, leaving 14 bases between the germline ends. Germline-derived CDR1 and CDR2 are MNHNS and SASEGT. This CDR3 has 16 residues. The CDR3 nucleotides are TGTGCCAGCAGTGAATTTAGGCAGGGCTACTACAATGAGCAGTTCTTC. Protein: CASSEFRQGYYNEQFF.

This clone was counted only a few times. The chain has TRBV5-1 and TRBJ1-4; TRBD1 aligns across 9 bases. The CDR3 spans 16 residues. V was clipped by 0 bases and J by 6 bases; unmatched bases: 6. The V gene's germline CDR1 is SGHRS and CDR2 YFSETQ. The CDR3 sequence is CASSLDRGPVDEKLFF. CDR3 coding DNA: TGCGCCAGCAGCTTGGACAGGGGGCCGGTTGATGAAAAACTGTTTTTT.

A few counts support this clone. The rearrangement joins TRBV5-6 to TRBJ2-1, with D tentatively TRBD1 (5 bases). Germline loops: CDR1 SGHDT, CDR2 YYEEEE. V lost 5 bases, J lost 5 bases, and 14 bases lay in between. This CDR3 contains 14 residues. This chain's CDR3 is CASRLQGRHNEQFF. The CDR3 region has the DNA TGTGCCAGCAGACTCCAGGGTAGGCACAATGAGCAGTTCTTC. Full variable domain (rest looked up from reference TRBV5-6 and TRBJ2-1): DAGVTQSPTHLIKTRGQQVTLRCSPKSGHDTVSWYQQALGQGPQFIFQYYEEEERQRGNFPDRFSGHQFPNYSSELNVNALLLGDSALYLCASRLQGRHNEQFFGPGTRLTVL.

The chain is built from TRBV29-1 and TRBJ2-7, with 7 positions matching TRBD2. Germline assignment: CDR1 SQVTM and CDR2 ANQGSEA. The CDR3 is 14 amino acids. The junction had 18 bases not matched to a gene; V was cut back by 7 bases and J by 9 bases. The DNA for the CDR3 is TGCAGCGAGGACTTTGGGGGAGGGCCAGAGGTGCAGTACTTC. It codes for CSEDFGGGPEVQYF.

V usage is TRBV19 and J usage is TRBJ1-4; possibly TRBD1 for D (5 bases). The CDR3 spans 14 residues. From germline, CDR1 is LNHDA and CDR2 SQIVND (reference sequence). With 4 bases removed from V and 8 bases from J, the gap between germline ends came to 14 bases. The CDR3 here is CASSRRHAGEKLFF. In DNA form, the CDR3 reads TGTGCCAGTAGTAGAAGACACGCAGGGGAAAAACTGTTTTTT.

This chain joins TRBV9 and TRBJ1-1; D is perhaps TRBD1 (5 bases). CDR1 is SGDLS and CDR2 is YYNGEE in the germline V gene. This CDR3 comprises 16 residues. V lost 3 bases and J lost 0, with 15 bases in between. In nucleotides, the CDR3 is TGTGCCAGCAGCGAAACTCAGGGCACTTTGAACACTGAAGCTTTCTTT. Its protein is CASSETQGTLNTEAFF.

The rearrangement joins TRBV10-1 to TRBJ2-7, with 10 bases matching TRBD1. This CDR3 spans 15 amino acids. Germline loops: CDR1 WNHNN, CDR2 SYGVQD (reference sequence). Trimming at V came to 7 bases and at J to 5 bases, leaving 11 bases not matched to a gene. In DNA, the CDR3 is TGCGCCAGCACATACACCGGGACAGGGGACAACGAGCAGTACTTC. The encoded protein is CASTYTGTGDNEQYF.

V usage is TRBV19 and J usage is TRBJ1-1; D ambiguous. The V gene's germline CDR1 is LNHDA and CDR2 SQIVND (reference sequence). V gave up 3 bases and J gave up 13 bases, with 15 bases separating them. CDR3 length: 12 amino acids. In DNA, the CDR3 is TGTGCCAGTAGTATCTCCGGAGTCGAGGTTTTCTTT. Translation: CASSISGVEVFF.

This rearrangement joins TRBV19 to TRBJ2-1; TRBD2 matches at 9 bases. The CDR3 totals 21 residues. The V segment lost 7 bases and the J segment 4 bases; nucleotides outside the gene matches: 26. In germline, CDR1 is LNHDA, CDR2 SQIVND (reference sequence). The CDR3 loop is CASTSNRGARGGRGTYNEQFF. CDR3 DNA: TGTGCCAGTACCTCGAATCGGGGGGCGCGGGGCGGGAGGGGAACTTACAATGAGCAGTTCTTC.

V and J are TRBV7-2 and TRBJ2-5, with D perhaps matching TRBD2 (6 bases). The CDR3 spans 15 residues. V lost 2 bases and J lost 1, with 11 bases in between. Per the germline V gene, CDR1 is SGHTA and CDR2 is FQGNSA. Written as DNA, the CDR3 is TGTGCCAGCAGCTTACTACTAGCAGTCCAAGAGACCCAGTACTTC. Translated, it gives CASSLLLAVQETQYF.

In nucleotides, the CDR3 is TGTGCCAGCAGTTATAGCGGGAGGGCCTACAATGAGCAGTTCTTC. This translates into CASSYSGRAYNEQFF. This chain joins TRBV11-2 and TRBJ2-1; 11 bases fit TRBD2. The CDR3 is made up of 15 amino acids. The germline CDR1 and CDR2 sequences are SGHAT and FQNNGV. The V gene end was trimmed by 6 bases and the J gene end by 2 bases; junction bases not matched to a gene: 3.

V is TRBV11-2 and J is TRBJ2-5; 7 nucleotides align to TRBD2. The CDR3 has 13 amino acids. Losses at the gene ends were 6 bases for V and 0 bases for J; bases not matched to a gene: 1. Germline V gene lookup returns CDR1 SGHAT and CDR2 FQNNGV. CDR3 protein: CASSLADQETQYF. Written as DNA, the CDR3 is TGTGCCAGCAGTCTAGCGGACCAAGAGACCCAGTACTTC.

The rearrangement links TRBV14 to TRBJ1-4; a possible D gene is TRBD1 (5 bases). Germline assignment: CDR1 SGHDN and CDR2 FVKESK. The V gene lost 1 base and the J gene lost 2 bases, with 5 bases spanning the gap. The CDR3 has 14 amino acids. CDR3 protein: CASSQGGTNEKLFF. In DNA, the CDR3 is TGTGCCAGCAGCCAAGGGGGCACTAATGAAAAACTGTTTTTT.

The chain recombines TRBV30 with TRBJ1-4; tentatively, D is TRBD1 (6 bases). Trimming pared 8 bases from V and 6 bases from J, leaving 16 bases between. The CDR3 loop spans 13 amino acids. Germline loops: CDR1 GTSNPN, CDR2 SVGIG (reference sequence). The CDR3 nucleotides are TGTGCCAGAGGGGGGGTGGGGGATGAAAAACTGTTTTTT. Its translation: CARGGVGDEKLFF.

The chain carries TRBV7-2 and TRBJ2-2, with D tentatively TRBD2 (5 bases). V dropped 5 bases and J dropped 6 bases, with 19 bases sitting between them. Germline V gene data show CDR1 as SGHTA and CDR2 as FQGNSA. This CDR3 is 16 amino acids long. This chain's CDR3 is CASSARASAVAGELFF. CDR3 sequence (DNA): TGTGCCAGCAGCGCGCGGGCCTCCGCTGTGGCCGGGGAGCTGTTTTTT.